The clone carrying this T cell receptor (beta chain) was recorded a few times. Its antigen is not identified. Trimming removed 4 bases at V and 5 bases at J, with 15 bases between. This CDR3 is built from 14 residues. The germline CDR1 and CDR2 sequences are SGHAT and FQNNGV. TCRdb re-called the RT-PCR reads through MiXCR, storing one row per CDR3 protein. There are hundreds of thousands of distinct CDR3 sequences in the sample; roughly 25% occur only once, and 1.5% to 2% lies in the top ten. The data stem from a study of response to subunit inactivated influenza vaccine. Findings and caveats of the study: Every seasonal influenza vaccination brings in few new T cells, the authors suggested.

The rearrangement joins TRBV11-2 to TRBJ2-7, with D possibly matching TRBD2 (5 bases). The sample in question was CD4+ T cells sorted from PBMCs, obtained 4 to 6 days after vaccination. This receptor was obtained from a man aged 50-60 years who received an inactivated influenza vaccine. This CDR3 is CASSSSRRPHEQYF. The CDR3 DNA is TGTGCCAGCAGCTCTAGCAGGAGGCCCCACGAGCAGTACTTC.